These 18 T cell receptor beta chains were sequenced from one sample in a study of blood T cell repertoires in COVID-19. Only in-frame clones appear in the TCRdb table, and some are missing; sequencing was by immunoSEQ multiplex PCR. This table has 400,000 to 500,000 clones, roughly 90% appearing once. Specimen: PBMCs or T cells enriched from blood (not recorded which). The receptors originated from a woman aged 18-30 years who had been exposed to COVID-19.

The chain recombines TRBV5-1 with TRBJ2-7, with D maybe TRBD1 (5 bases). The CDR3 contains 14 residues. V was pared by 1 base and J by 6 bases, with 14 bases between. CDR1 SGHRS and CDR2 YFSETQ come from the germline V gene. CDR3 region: CASSLPQGESEQYF. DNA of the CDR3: TGCGCCAGCAGCTTGCCCCAAGGGGAATCCGAGCAGTACTTC.

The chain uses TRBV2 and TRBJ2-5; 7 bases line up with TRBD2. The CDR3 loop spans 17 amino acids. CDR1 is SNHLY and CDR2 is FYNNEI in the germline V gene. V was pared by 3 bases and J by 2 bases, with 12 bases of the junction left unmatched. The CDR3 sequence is CASSEELSGGPQETQYF. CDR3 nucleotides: TGTGCCAGCAGTGAGGAACTATCGGGGGGACCTCAAGAGACCCAGTACTTC.

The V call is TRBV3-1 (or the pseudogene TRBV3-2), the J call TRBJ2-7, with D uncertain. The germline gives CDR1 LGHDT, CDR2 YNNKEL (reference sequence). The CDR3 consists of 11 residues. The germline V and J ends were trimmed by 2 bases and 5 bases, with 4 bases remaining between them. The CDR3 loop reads CASSQYNEQYF. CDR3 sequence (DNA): TGTGCCAGCAGCCAATACAACGAGCAGTACTTC.

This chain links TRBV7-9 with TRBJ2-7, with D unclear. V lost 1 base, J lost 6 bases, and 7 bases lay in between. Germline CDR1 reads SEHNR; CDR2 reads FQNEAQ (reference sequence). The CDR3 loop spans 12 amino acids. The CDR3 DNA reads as TGTGCCAGCAGCTTAGGGGCCCTCGAGCAGTACTTC. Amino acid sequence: CASSLGALEQYF.

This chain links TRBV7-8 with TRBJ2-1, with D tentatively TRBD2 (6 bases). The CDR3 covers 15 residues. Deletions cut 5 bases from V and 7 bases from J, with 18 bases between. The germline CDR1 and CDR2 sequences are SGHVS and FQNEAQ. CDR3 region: CASSLVGGGLNEQFF. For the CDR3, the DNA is TGTGCCAGCAGCCTGGTTGGTGGGGGGTTAAATGAGCAGTTCTTC.

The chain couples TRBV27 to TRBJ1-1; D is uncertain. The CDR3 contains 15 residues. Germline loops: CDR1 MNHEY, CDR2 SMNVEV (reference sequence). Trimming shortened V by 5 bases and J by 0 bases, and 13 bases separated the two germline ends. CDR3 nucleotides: TGTGCCAGCAGTCCCCGATCGGGTCTGAACACTGAAGCTTTCTTT. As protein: CASSPRSGLNTEAFF.

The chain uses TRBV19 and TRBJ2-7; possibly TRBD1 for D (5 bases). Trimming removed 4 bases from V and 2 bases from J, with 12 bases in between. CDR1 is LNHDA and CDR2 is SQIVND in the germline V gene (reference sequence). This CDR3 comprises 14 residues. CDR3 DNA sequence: TGTGCCAGTAGTACTACAGGTACCACCTACGAGCAGTACTTC. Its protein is CASSTTGTTYEQYF.

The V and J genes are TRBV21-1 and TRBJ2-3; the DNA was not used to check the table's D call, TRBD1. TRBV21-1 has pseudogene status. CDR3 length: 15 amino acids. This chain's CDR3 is CASSLTGRYTDTQYF. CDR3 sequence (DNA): TGTGCCAGCAGTCTTACAGGGAGATACACAGATACGCAGTATTTT.

The CDR3 region has the DNA TGTGCCAGCAGTCGGGACATTTACGAGCAGTACTTC. Protein: CASSRDIYEQYF. The chain couples TRBV28 to TRBJ2-7; weak D call: TRBD1 (6 bases). Trimming removed 5 bases at V and 4 bases at J, with 9 bases between. Germline V gene data show CDR1 as MDHEN and CDR2 as SYDVKM. This CDR3 region has 12 residues.

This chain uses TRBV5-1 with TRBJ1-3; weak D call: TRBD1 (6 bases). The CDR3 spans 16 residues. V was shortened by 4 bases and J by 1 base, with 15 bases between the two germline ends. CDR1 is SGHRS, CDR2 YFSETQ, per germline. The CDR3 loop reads CASSIGQYPSGNTIYF. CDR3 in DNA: TGCGCCAGCAGCATCGGACAGTACCCTTCTGGAAACACCATATATTTT.

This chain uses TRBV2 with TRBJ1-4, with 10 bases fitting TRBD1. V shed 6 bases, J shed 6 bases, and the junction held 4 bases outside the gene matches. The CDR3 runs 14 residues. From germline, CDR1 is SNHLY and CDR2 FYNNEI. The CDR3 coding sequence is TGTGCCAGCAGAACCGGGACAGGGGATGAAAAACTGTTTTTT. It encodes CASRTGTGDEKLFF.

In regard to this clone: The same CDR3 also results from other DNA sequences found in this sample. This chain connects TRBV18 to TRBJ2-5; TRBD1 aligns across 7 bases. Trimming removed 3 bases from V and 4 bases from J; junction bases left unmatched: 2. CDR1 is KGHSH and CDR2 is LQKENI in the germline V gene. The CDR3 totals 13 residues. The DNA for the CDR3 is TGTGCCAGCTCACCCTCAGGGGGAGAGACCCAGTACTTC. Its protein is CASSPSGGETQYF.

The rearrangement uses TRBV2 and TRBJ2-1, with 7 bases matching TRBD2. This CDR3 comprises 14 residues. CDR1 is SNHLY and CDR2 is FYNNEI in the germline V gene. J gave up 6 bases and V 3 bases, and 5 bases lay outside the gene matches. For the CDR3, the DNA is TGTGCCAGCAGTGAGCGGGAGTGGAGCAATGAGCAGTTCTTC. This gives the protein CASSEREWSNEQFF. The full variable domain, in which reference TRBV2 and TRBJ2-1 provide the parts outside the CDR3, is EPEVTQTPSHQVTQMGQEVILRCVPISNHLYFYWYRQILGQKVEFLVSFYNNEISEKSEIFDDQFSVERPDGSNFTLKIRSTKLEDSAMYFCASSEREWSNEQFFGPGTRLTVL.

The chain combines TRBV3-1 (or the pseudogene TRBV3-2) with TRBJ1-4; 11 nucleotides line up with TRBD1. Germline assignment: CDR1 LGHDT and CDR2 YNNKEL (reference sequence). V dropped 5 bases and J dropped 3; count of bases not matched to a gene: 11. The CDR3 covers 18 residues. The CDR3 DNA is TGTGCCAGCAGCAAGCCGGGACAGGGGGAGTTAGCTAATGAAAAACTGTTTTTT. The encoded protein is CASSKPGQGELANEKLFF.

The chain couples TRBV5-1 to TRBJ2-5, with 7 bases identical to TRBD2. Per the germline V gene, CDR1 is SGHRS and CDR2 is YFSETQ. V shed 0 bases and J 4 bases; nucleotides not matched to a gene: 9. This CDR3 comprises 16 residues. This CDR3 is CASSLAGRGTGETQYF. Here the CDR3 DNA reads TGCGCCAGCAGCTTGGCAGGGCGGGGGACCGGAGAGACCCAGTACTTC.

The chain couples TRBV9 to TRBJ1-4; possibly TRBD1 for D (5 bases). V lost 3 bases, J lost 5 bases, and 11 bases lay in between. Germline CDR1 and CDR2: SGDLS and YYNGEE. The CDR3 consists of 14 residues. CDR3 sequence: CASSASGINEKLFF. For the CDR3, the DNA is TGTGCCAGCAGCGCCTCAGGGATAAATGAAAAACTGTTTTTT.

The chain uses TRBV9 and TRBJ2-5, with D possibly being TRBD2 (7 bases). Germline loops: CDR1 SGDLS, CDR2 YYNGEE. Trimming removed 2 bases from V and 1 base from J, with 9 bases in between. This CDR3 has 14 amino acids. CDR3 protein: CASSVGGLQETQYF. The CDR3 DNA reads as TGTGCCAGCAGCGTCGGGGGGCTCCAAGAGACCCAGTACTTC.

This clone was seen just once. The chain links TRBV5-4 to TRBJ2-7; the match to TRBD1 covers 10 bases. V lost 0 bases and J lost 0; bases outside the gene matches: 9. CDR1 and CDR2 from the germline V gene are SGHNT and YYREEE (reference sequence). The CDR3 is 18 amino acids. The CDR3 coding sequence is TGTGCCAGCAGCTTGGGGTTTACGAGGACAGGGGGCTCCTACGAGCAGTACTTC. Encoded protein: CASSLGFTRTGGSYEQYF.